This paragraph covers one T cell receptor (beta chain) sequence. Trimming removed 1 base from V and 3 bases from J; junction bases left unmatched: 17. The CDR3 covers 19 residues. Germline V gene sequence: CDR1 SEHNR, CDR2 FQNEAQ (reference sequence). The record originates from a study of shared clonotypes between healthy human individuals. Sequencing was performed with immunoSEQ multiplex PCR; in TCRdb, only in-frame clones are kept and a portion is missing. The sample has 2 million to 2.5 million clones; 80% to 95% are singletons. The sequence was obtained from a man younger than 35 in good health. Some clones in this sample may be carry-over from other donors' samples. Sequencing was carried out using naive CD4+ T cells from PBMCs. Documented subset: CD45RA+ positively selected. The chain uses TRBV7-9 and TRBJ2-7, with 8 bases aligning to TRBD2. CDR3 DNA: TGTGCCAGCAGCTTAGGACTAAGCGGGAGTCGGAAGGTTTTCTACGAGCAGTACTTC. Its translation is CASSLGLSGSRKVFYEQYF.